This T cell receptor beta chain was identified during a study of beta chain features in type 1 diabetes. Study details: Patients and healthy donors were similar in age, gender and cell yields. General study results and limits: HLA effects on TCRB rearrangement stayed unresolved here. Among all four CD4+ subsets, Type 1 diabetes patients had TCRB CDR3s that were moderately but significantly shorter.

Sequenced material consisted of expressed TCRB transcripts (all of the isolated RNA was reverse transcribed). Some clones are missing from TCRdb's copy, which holds only in-frame ones; the method was immunoSEQ multiplex PCR. The table lists around 340,000 clones, 8% of them singletons. A note on this clone: What it binds is not known.

Germline CDR1 and CDR2: SGHAT and FQNNGV. Trimming took off 6 bases at V and 5 bases at J, with 8 bases between the two ends. The CDR3 is 13 amino acids. Sequenced sample: central memory CD4+ T cells from blood. The chain couples TRBV11-2 to TRBJ2-6; TRBD1 might be the D (6 bases). This clonotype originated in a woman younger than 35 in good health. CDR3 sequence: CASRGAWANVLTF. In nucleotides, the CDR3 is TGTGCCAGCAGGGGGGCCTGGGCCAACGTCCTGACTTTC.